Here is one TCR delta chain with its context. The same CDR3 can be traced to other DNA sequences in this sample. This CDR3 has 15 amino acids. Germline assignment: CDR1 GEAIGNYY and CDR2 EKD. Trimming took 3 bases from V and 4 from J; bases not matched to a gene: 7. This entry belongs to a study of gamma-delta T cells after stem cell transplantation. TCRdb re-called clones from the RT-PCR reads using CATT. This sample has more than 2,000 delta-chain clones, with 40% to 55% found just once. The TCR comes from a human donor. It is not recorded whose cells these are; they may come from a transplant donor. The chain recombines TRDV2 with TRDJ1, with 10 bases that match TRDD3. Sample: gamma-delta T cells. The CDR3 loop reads CACDLLTGGFDKLIF. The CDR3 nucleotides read TGTGCCTGTGACCTGCTTACTGGGGGATTCGATAAACTCATCTTT.